This entry lists 30 T cell receptor beta chains sequenced from one sample in a study of OX40 agonist ivuxolimab in advanced cancers. The table came from immunoSEQ multiplex PCR; TCRdb's copy has only in-frame clones and leaves some out. The sample holds approximately 61,000 clones, 70% to 90% seen once. Source: CD4+ or CD8+ T cells sorted from blood, taken in a trial of the OX40 agonist ivuxolimab. Receptors were obtained from an adult with an advanced solid tumor such as melanoma, head and neck, liver or kidney cancer.

This clone has just one count. Written as DNA, the CDR3 is TGTGCCAGCAGCTTGGTGGCGGGGGCCCCCGGGGAGCTGTTTTTT. The encoded protein is CASSLVAGAPGELFF. V usage is TRBV5-4 and J usage is TRBJ2-2, with D possibly TRBD2 on 7 matching bases. Trimming left V 0 bases short and J 6 bases short, with 12 bases between. This CDR3 contains 15 residues. Germline CDR1 and CDR2: SGHNT and YYREEE (reference sequence).

Points on this clone: A read error may produce the germline difference seen at one junction end. The rearrangement links TRBV19 to TRBJ2-5, with 8 positions matching TRBD2. CDR1 is LNHDA and CDR2 is SQIVND in the germline V gene (reference sequence). This CDR3 has 16 residues. CDR3 in DNA: TGTGCCGGTAGTATAAGCAGGGGACTAGTGGAAGAGACCCAGTACTTC. It encodes CAGSISRGLVEETQYF.

The DNA for the CDR3 is TGTGCCAGCAGCCAAGATACCCCCCGGGTACGACAGTGGGGGAGAACCTACAATGAGCAGTTCTTC. It translates to CASSQDTPRVRQWGRTYNEQFF. The chain uses TRBV14 and TRBJ2-1; D is possibly TRBD1 or TRBD2 (5 bases each). Germline values: CDR1 SGHDN, CDR2 FVKESK. Trimming took 0 bases from V and 2 from J, leaving 29 bases between them. CDR3 length: 22 amino acids. The whole variable domain, remainder taken from reference TRBV14 and TRBJ2-1, is EAGVTQFPSHSVIEKGQTVTLRCDPISGHDNLYWYRRVMGKEIKFLLHFVKESKQDESGMPNNRFLAERTGGTYSTLKVQPAELEDSGVYFCASSQDTPRVRQWGRTYNEQFFGPGTRLTVL.

This clone was seen more than once but under ten times. The chain has TRBV5-1 and TRBJ2-3, with 13 bases fitting TRBD2. The CDR3 loop spans 16 amino acids. Per the germline V gene, CDR1 is SGHRS and CDR2 is YFSETQ. After removal of 4 bases from V and 2 bases from J, the junction contained 4 bases not matched to a gene. This CDR3 reads CASSLGTSGTTDTQYF. In DNA form, the CDR3 reads TGCGCCAGCAGCCTCGGGACTAGCGGGACCACAGATACGCAGTATTTT.

This clone was detected only a few times. This chain uses TRBV10-3 with TRBJ1-5; D ambiguous. The CDR3 totals 14 residues. Germline values: CDR1 ENHRY, CDR2 SYGVKD. The V end lost 1 base, the J end lost 4 bases, and 8 bases lay between the germline ends. The CDR3: CAISELSANQPQHF. Here the CDR3 DNA reads TGTGCCATCAGTGAGTTGTCAGCAAATCAGCCCCAGCATTTT.

The chain joins TRBV9 to TRBJ2-6; D is uncertain. Trimming cost V 4 bases and J 0 bases, with 5 bases left between them. Germline V gene data show CDR1 as SGDLS and CDR2 as YYNGEE. CDR3 length equals 14 residues. Written as DNA, the CDR3 is TGTGCCAGCAGCCCCTTCTCTGGGGCCAACGTCCTGACTTTC. This encodes CASSPFSGANVLTF.

The V call is TRBV18, the J call TRBJ2-3, with D hard to call. Germline values: CDR1 KGHSH, CDR2 LQKENI. The CDR3 has 13 residues. V lost 0 bases, J lost 3 bases, and 4 bases lay in between. CDR3 region: CASSPPSTDTQYF. DNA for the CDR3: TGTGCCAGCTCACCACCAAGTACAGATACGCAGTATTTT.

This clone was recorded only once. The chain couples TRBV7-6 to TRBJ2-6; D gene uncertain. The CDR3 runs 15 residues. Trimming shortened V by 1 base and J by 0 bases, and 4 bases separated the two germline ends. Germline loops: CDR1 SGHVS, CDR2 FNYEAQ. The CDR3 is CASSLVDSGANVLTF. The CDR3 DNA reads as TGTGCCAGCAGCTTAGTGGACTCTGGGGCCAACGTCCTGACTTTC.

The chain links TRBV19 to TRBJ1-1, with TRBD1 matching over 8 bases. The CDR3 has 13 residues. Trimming removed 8 bases from V and 4 bases from J; junction bases left unmatched: 6. Germline lookup yields CDR1 LNHDA and CDR2 SQIVND (reference sequence). CDR3 bases: TGTGCCAGTGGCCGACAGGGGAGCACTGAAGCTTTCTTT. Translation gives CASGRQGSTEAFF.

The V and J genes are TRBV5-8 and TRBJ2-5, with a tentative D call TRBD2 (7 bases). Looked up from germline, CDR1 is SGHTS and CDR2 is YDEGEE. Between the trimmed V and J ends, which lost 4 bases and 5 bases, there was a span of 12 bases. The CDR3 is 13 amino acids. CDR3 DNA: TGTGCCAGCAGCGTGGGAGGGGGGGAGACCCAGTACTTC. It specifies CASSVGGGETQYF.

The table lists this clone with a count of one. The V gene is TRBV7-6, the J gene TRBJ2-3; TRBD2 matches at 11 bases. Trimming removed 4 bases from V and 2 bases from J; junction bases left unmatched: 2. This CDR3 has 15 amino acids. In germline, CDR1 is SGHVS, CDR2 FNYEAQ. As DNA, the CDR3 is TGTGCCAGCAGCTCACTAGCGGGAGACACAGATACGCAGTATTTT. This codes for CASSSLAGDTDTQYF.

The chain links TRBV15 to TRBJ2-5, with 10 bases identical to TRBD1. Losses at the gene ends were 6 bases for V and 5 bases for J; bases not matched to a gene: 9. The CDR3 contains 15 residues. The germline V gene encodes CDR1 LNHNV and CDR2 YYDKDF (reference sequence). CDR3 region: CATSSDRGRLETQYF. DNA for the CDR3: TGTGCCACCAGTTCCGACAGGGGGCGTCTCGAGACCCAGTACTTC.

This clone was detected only once. The CDR3 sequence is CASSLEGRGPFYEQYF. The CDR3 nucleotides are TGTGCCAGCAGCTTGGAGGGGCGGGGGCCGTTCTACGAGCAGTACTTC. This sequence joins TRBV5-8 and TRBJ2-7; tentative D call: TRBD2 (7 bases). Trimming shortened V by 0 bases and J by 3 bases, and 16 bases separated the two germline ends. The CDR3 has 16 residues. Looked up from germline, CDR1 is SGHTS and CDR2 is YDEGEE.

The V gene is TRBV9, the J gene TRBJ2-1, with 15 bases matching TRBD2. CDR1 is SGDLS and CDR2 is YYNGEE in the germline V gene. V lost 3 bases and J lost 4; bases outside the gene matches: 2. This CDR3 contains 16 residues. The CDR3 sequence is CASSAGTSGGYNEQFF. CDR3 in DNA: TGTGCCAGCAGCGCCGGGACTAGCGGGGGGTACAATGAGCAGTTCTTC.

The gene calls are TRBV5-6 and TRBJ2-1; D unclear. The germline CDR1 and CDR2 sequences are SGHDT and YYEEEE. The V gene lost 0 bases and the J gene lost 0 bases, with 7 bases spanning the gap. CDR3 size: 15 residues. CDR3 amino acids: CASSLVGVSYNEQFF. The CDR3, as DNA: TGTGCCAGCAGCTTGGTCGGAGTCTCCTACAATGAGCAGTTCTTC.

The chain has TRBV7-8 and TRBJ1-2, with TRBD1 matching 9 bases. The germline V gene encodes CDR1 SGHVS and CDR2 FQNEAQ. The CDR3 consists of 16 residues. Trimming cost V 5 bases and J 4 bases; bases outside gene matches: 11. CDR3 coding DNA: TGTGCCAGCAGCCCCCCGGGACAGGGTGGTGTCTATGGCTACACCTTC. It yields the protein CASSPPGQGGVYGYTF.

The chain couples TRBV14 to TRBJ2-7, with TRBD1 as a possible D gene (6 bases). The V gene lost 3 bases and the J gene lost 2 bases, with 14 bases spanning the gap. Germline V CDR1 and CDR2: SGHDN, FVKESK. The CDR3 is 15 amino acids. In DNA form, the CDR3 reads TGTGCCAGCAGCCAGGGACACGGGGTCCCCTACGAGCAGTACTTC. It yields the protein CASSQGHGVPYEQYF.

The DNA of the CDR3 is TGTGCCATCAAACTAGCGGGAGAGGGGTACGAGCAGTACTTC. Amino acid sequence: CAIKLAGEGYEQYF. The chain carries TRBV10-3 and TRBJ2-7; 11 nucleotides match TRBD2. The V gene's germline CDR1 is ENHRY and CDR2 SYGVKD. CDR3 size: 14 residues. V shed 7 bases and J 4 bases; nucleotides not matched to a gene: 6.

The V call is TRBV15, the J call TRBJ2-1; D tentatively reads TRBD1 or TRBD2 (6 bases each). Germline values: CDR1 LNHNV, CDR2 YYDKDF (reference sequence). This CDR3 contains 16 residues. V was pared by 0 bases and J by 3 bases, with 12 bases between. The CDR3: CATSRDLGGRYNEQFF. The CDR3 DNA sequence: TGTGCCACCAGCAGAGATCTGGGGGGCCGCTACAATGAGCAGTTCTTC.

This clone was found once. V usage is TRBV19 and J usage is TRBJ1-2, with D perhaps TRBD1 (6 bases). CDR1 and CDR2 from the germline V gene are LNHDA and SQIVND (reference sequence). There are 14 residues in the CDR3. V was trimmed by 6 bases and J by 8 bases, leaving 19 bases between them. CDR3 sequence: CASSPRTVTGGYTF. The CDR3 coding sequence is TGTGCCAGTAGCCCCCGGACAGTTACTGGGGGCTACACCTTC.

This clone was observed a single time. The chain employs TRBV7-6 and TRBJ2-7; D may match TRBD1 or TRBD2 (6 bases each). Trimming cost V 1 base and J 3 bases, with 16 bases left between them. The CDR3 has 16 amino acids. CDR1 is SGHVS, CDR2 FNYEAQ, per germline. CDR3 nucleotides: TGTGCCAGCAGCTTAGGAAGGGGGGCTGGGGGCTACGAGCAGTACTTC. This codes for CASSLGRGAGGYEQYF.

The V gene is TRBV7-9, the J gene TRBJ1-1; D uncertain. V lost 7 bases, J lost 6 bases, and 21 bases lay in between. This CDR3 is 15 amino acids long. Germline V gene lookup returns CDR1 SEHNR and CDR2 FQNEAQ (reference sequence). The CDR3 sequence: CASTPRLAASAEAFF. CDR3 sequence (DNA): TGTGCCAGCACCCCTCGTTTGGCGGCGAGCGCTGAAGCTTTCTTT.

The rearrangement joins TRBV15 to TRBJ2-7; TRBD2 might be the D (5 bases). The germline CDR1 and CDR2 sequences are LNHNV and YYDKDF (reference sequence). The CDR3 has 12 amino acids. The ends were cut back, 5 bases at V and 6 bases at J, with 11 bases in the middle. The CDR3 nucleotides are TGTGCCACCAGCGCGGGCTTGGGCGAGCAGTACTTC. Translating it yields CATSAGLGEQYF.

The genes are TRBV28 and TRBJ1-5; D gene unclear. The V end was cut by 1 base, the J end by 6 bases, with 4 bases between. CDR1 MDHEN and CDR2 SYDVKM come from the germline V gene. There are 12 residues in the CDR3. The CDR3 loop is CASSLSGQPQHF. DNA of the CDR3: TGTGCCAGCAGTTTATCAGGTCAGCCCCAGCATTTT.

CDR3 protein: CASSINTEAFF. The DNA of the CDR3 is TGTGCCAGTAGTATAAACACTGAAGCTTTCTTT. The V gene is TRBV19, the J gene TRBJ1-1; D is unresolved. Trimming removed 2 bases at V and 2 bases at J, with 0 bases between. This CDR3 has 11 residues. Germline CDR1 LNHDA, CDR2 SQIVND (reference sequence).

This chain links TRBV6-1 with TRBJ2-5, with TRBD2 matching over 8 bases. J gave up 5 bases and V 6 bases, and 8 bases lay outside the gene matches. CDR3 length equals 14 residues. The germline gives CDR1 MNHNS, CDR2 SASEGT. CDR3 residues: CASSRGGRRETQYF. The CDR3 DNA reads as TGTGCCAGCAGCCGGGGGGGGAGGCGGGAGACCCAGTACTTC.

V and J are TRBV11-2 and TRBJ1-2; D gene uncertain. Looked up from germline, CDR1 is SGHAT and CDR2 is FQNNGV. The CDR3 contains 13 residues. Trimming left V 5 bases short and J 6 bases short, with 13 bases between. Here the CDR3 reads CASSPRGRDGYTF. The CDR3, as DNA: TGTGCCAGCAGCCCCCGCGGGCGCGATGGCTACACCTTC. Complete variable domain (other parts from reference TRBV11-2 and TRBJ1-2): EAGVAQSPRYKIIEKRQSVAFWCNPISGHATLYWYQQILGQGPKLLIQFQNNGVVDDSQLPKDRFSAERLKGVDSTLKIQPAKLEDSAVYLCASSPRGRDGYTFGSGTRLTVV.

The chain employs TRBV30 and TRBJ1-3; no reliable D call. The germline V and J ends were trimmed by 2 bases and 0 bases, with 8 bases remaining between them. The CDR3 sequence is 14 residues long. Per germline, CDR1 GTSNPN and CDR2 SVGIG (reference sequence). DNA of the CDR3: TGTGCCTGGAGTTTGCGAAGCTCTGGAAACACCATATATTTT. Translating gives CAWSLRSSGNTIYF.

This chain joins TRBV14 and TRBJ1-6; D may be TRBD1 (6 bases). The CDR3 totals 14 residues. V lost 8 bases, J lost 6 bases, and 14 bases lay in between. Germline CDR1 SGHDN, CDR2 FVKESK. The DNA for the CDR3 is TGTGCCAGCTCCCAACAGGGTAGTAATTCACCCCTCCACTTT. Its translation: CASSQQGSNSPLHF. Full variable domain (rest looked up from reference TRBV14 and TRBJ1-6): EAGVTQFPSHSVIEKGQTVTLRCDPISGHDNLYWYRRVMGKEIKFLLHFVKESKQDESGMPNNRFLAERTGGTYSTLKVQPAELEDSGVYFCASSQQGSNSPLHFGNGTRLTVT.

This clone was seen a few times. The J gene is TRBJ1-5, the V gene TRBV6-5; D gene uncertain. The length of the CDR3 is 13 residues. Germline assignment: CDR1 MNHEY and CDR2 SVGAGI. V was shortened by 2 bases and J by 2 bases, with 4 bases between the two germline ends. CDR3 sequence: CASSYDGNQPQHF. The DNA of the CDR3 is TGTGCCAGCAGTTACGATGGCAATCAGCCCCAGCATTTT.